This T cell receptor (beta chain) came from a study of T-cell reconstitution after alpha-beta-depleted transplantation in children. Overall study results and limits: Several hundred graft clones that had expanded were reportedly the source of alpha-beta T cells about two months after transplant. TCRbeta diversity was high at day 60 in some patients (a result of surviving recipient T cells and thymic progenitors). T-cell counts and diversity were attributed mostly to newly produced T cells one year after transplant.

There are 14 residues in the CDR3. CDR1 is MNHEY, CDR2 SVGAGI, per germline. The V and J ends lost 3 bases and 5 bases respectively, with 11 bases between them. A TCRbeta library incorporating unique molecular identifiers was prepared. Using its own MiXCR run on the PCR reads, TCRdb lists one record per CDR3 protein. This sample yields about 150,000 distinct CDR3 sequences, of which 11% are seen a single time; 13% belongs to the top ten. Ten or more counts support this clonotype. As yet, its antigen is unknown. The chain employs TRBV6-5 and TRBJ2-1; no definite D call. Sequences were derived from PBMCs, sampled before TCRalphabeta/CD19-depleted stem cell transplant. The origin of this receptor is a boy aged 2 to 10 with acute myeloid leukemia, due to receive a stem cell transplant. CDR3 bases: TGTGCCAGCAGTTATGGCAGAGATAACAATGAGCAGTTCTTC. This codes for CASSYGRDNNEQFF.